The 19 T cell receptor beta chains listed next were all sequenced from one sample in a study of blood T cell repertoires in COVID-19. Using immunoSEQ multiplex PCR, the repertoire was profiled, and TCRdb retains in-frame clones only, with some absent. In the table there are 210,000 or so clones, 92% of which are singletons. Input material: peripheral blood. These receptors all come from a man aged 25 to 45 with acute or convalescent COVID-19.

The chain uses TRBV18 and TRBJ1-2, with 9 nucleotides matching TRBD1. V gave up 3 bases and J gave up 6 bases; unmatched junction bases: 8. Germline loops: CDR1 KGHSH, CDR2 LQKENI. This CDR3 comprises 15 residues. CDR3 residues: CASSPGTGGADGYTF. The CDR3 DNA is TGTGCCAGCTCACCCGGAACAGGGGGCGCAGATGGCTACACCTTC.

V and J are TRBV19 and TRBJ1-6; D unresolved. Germline V gives CDR1 LNHDA, CDR2 SQIVND (reference sequence). The CDR3 covers 20 residues. The V end was cut by 3 bases, the J end by 0 bases, with 21 bases between. The CDR3 reads CASSITRGRRTSSYNSPLHF. The CDR3 nucleotides are TGTGCCAGTAGTATTACGCGAGGCAGGAGGACCAGCTCCTATAATTCACCCCTCCACTTT.

The chain has TRBV2 and TRBJ2-7; 12 bases fit TRBD2. V trimming: 10 bases; J trimming: 4 bases; junction bases outside the gene matches: 2. The CDR3 is 12 amino acids. Germline assignment: CDR1 SNHLY and CDR2 FYNNEI. The CDR3 DNA sequence: TGTGCCATCGGGACTAGCGGGTACGAGCAGTACTTC. Its protein is CAIGTSGYEQYF.

The chain joins TRBV6-1 to TRBJ1-2; the match to TRBD1 covers 9 bases. The ends lost 1 base at V and 6 bases at J; junction bases unmatched: 6. The CDR3 sequence is 15 residues long. CDR1 and CDR2 from the germline V gene are MNHNS and SASEGT. The CDR3 sequence: CASSEVGTGLNGYTF. CDR3 nucleotides: TGTGCCAGCAGTGAAGTTGGGACAGGGCTAAATGGCTACACCTTC.

This sequence joins TRBV4-1 and TRBJ1-2; 7 nucleotides line up with TRBD1. This CDR3 region has 14 residues. The junction had 2 bases not matched to a gene; V was cut back by 0 bases and J by 4 bases. In germline, CDR1 is MGHRA, CDR2 YSYEKL. This chain's CDR3 is CASSQDGQVYGYTF. DNA of the CDR3: TGCGCCAGCAGCCAAGATGGACAGGTCTATGGCTACACCTTC.

The chain employs TRBV5-1 and TRBJ2-3; 9 bases agree with TRBD2. This CDR3 is built from 16 residues. CDR1 is SGHRS, CDR2 YFSETQ, per germline. The V and J ends lost 4 bases and 6 bases, in that order; junction bases with no gene match: 12. CDR3 nucleotide sequence: TGCGCCAGCAGCGGATTAGCGGGGGCTTCGGGGGATACGCAGTATTTT. Its translation: CASSGLAGASGDTQYF.

CDR3 sequence reads: CASSVAAMAGETNEKLFF. The CDR3 DNA follows: TGTGCCAGCAGCGTAGCGGCGATGGCAGGGGAAACTAATGAAAAACTGTTTTTT. V gene TRBV9 combines with J gene TRBJ1-4; the D gene is possibly TRBD1 (6 bases). The CDR3 spans 18 residues. Trimming left V 0 bases short and J 1 base short, with 16 bases between. CDR1 is SGDLS, CDR2 YYNGEE, per germline.

The rearrangement links TRBV2 to TRBJ1-6; D uncertain. Trimming removed 1 base from V and 4 bases from J, with 8 bases in between. The CDR3 totals 15 residues. Germline assignment: CDR1 SNHLY and CDR2 FYNNEI. The CDR3 loop reads CASSEEAGYNSPLHF. The CDR3, as DNA: TGTGCCAGCAGTGAAGAGGCCGGGTATAATTCACCCCTCCACTTT. The full variable domain, in which reference TRBV2 and TRBJ1-6 provide the parts outside the CDR3, is EPEVTQTPSHQVTQMGQEVILRCVPISNHLYFYWYRQILGQKVEFLVSFYNNEISEKSEIFDDQFSVERPDGSNFTLKIRSTKLEDSAMYFCASSEEAGYNSPLHFGNGTRLTVT.

The gene calls are TRBV29-1 and TRBJ2-7; the D gene is possibly TRBD2 (5 bases). The germline gives CDR1 SQVTM, CDR2 ANQGSEA. The CDR3 loop spans 16 amino acids. V was clipped by 8 bases and J by 7 bases, with 30 bases between them. The CDR3 protein is CSIPRGFSGTTREQYF. CDR3 sequence (DNA): TGCAGCATACCTCGGGGTTTCTCCGGAACTACGAGGGAGCAGTACTTC.

The CDR3 is CASSPAPGGNQPQHF. Here the CDR3 DNA reads TGTGCCAGTAGTCCAGCGCCCGGAGGGAATCAGCCCCAGCATTTT. This chain connects TRBV19 to TRBJ1-5; D uncertain. The CDR3 covers 15 residues. Germline CDR1 LNHDA, CDR2 SQIVND (reference sequence). Between the trimmed V and J ends, which lost 5 bases and 4 bases, there was a span of 15 bases. The full variable domain, in which reference TRBV19 and TRBJ1-5 provide the parts outside the CDR3, is DGGITQSPKYLFRKEGQNVTLSCEQNLNHDAMYWYRQDPGQGLRLIYYSQIVNDFQKGDIAEGYSVSREKKESFPLTVTSAQKNPTAFYLCASSPAPGGNQPQHFGDGTRLSIL.

V usage is TRBV3-1 (or the pseudogene TRBV3-2) and J usage is TRBJ2-7; 7 bases agree with TRBD2. V shed 4 bases and J 3 bases; nucleotides not matched to a gene: 12. The CDR3 covers 16 residues. The germline CDR1 and CDR2 sequences are LGHDT and YNNKEL (reference sequence). As DNA, the CDR3 is TGTGCCAGCAGCCGACGGGGCGGGAGCATTGACTACGAGCAGTACTTC. Amino acids: CASSRRGGSIDYEQYF.

V usage is TRBV9 and J usage is TRBJ1-5, with D possibly matching TRBD1 (5 bases). This CDR3 spans 15 amino acids. CDR1 is SGDLS, CDR2 YYNGEE, per germline. Trimming removed 4 bases from V and 0 bases from J, with 11 bases in between. CDR3 residues: CASSLGPGSNQPQHF. The CDR3 DNA reads as TGTGCCAGCAGCCTGGGGCCGGGTAGCAATCAGCCCCAGCATTTT.

This rearrangement joins TRBV5-4 to TRBJ1-2; TRBD1 matches 7 bases. V was pared by 4 bases and J by 7 bases, with 7 bases of the junction left unmatched. Germline CDR1 and CDR2: SGHNT and YYREEE (reference sequence). CDR3 length: 13 amino acids. The CDR3: CASSRGQAGGYTF. Written as DNA, the CDR3 is TGTGCCAGCAGCCGCGGACAGGCTGGTGGCTACACCTTC.

This clone was observed once. The chain recombines TRBV6-6 with TRBJ2-1; 10 positions agree with TRBD1. V was clipped by 5 bases and J by 7 bases; unmatched bases: 5. Germline CDR1 is MNHNY and CDR2 is SVGAGI (reference sequence). This CDR3 is 14 amino acids long. The CDR3 reads CASSRQGAGNEQFF. In DNA, the CDR3 is TGTGCCAGCAGTCGACAGGGGGCCGGGAATGAGCAGTTCTTC.

V usage is TRBV28 and J usage is TRBJ2-5; tentative D call: TRBD2 (5 bases). The CDR3 is 13 residues long. Trimming took 7 bases from V and 7 from J, leaving 16 bases between them. Germline V gene lookup returns CDR1 MDHEN and CDR2 SYDVKM. The CDR3: CASIARLSGTQYF. In DNA, the CDR3 is TGTGCCAGCATAGCTAGACTATCGGGGACCCAGTACTTC. Using reference TRBV28 and TRBJ2-5 for the parts outside the CDR3, the full variable domain is DVKVTQSSRYLVKRTGEKVFLECVQDMDHENMFWYRQDPGLGLRLIYFSYDVKMKEKGDIPEGYSVSREKKERFSLILESASTNQTSMYLCASIARLSGTQYFGPGTRLLVL.

This chain links TRBV28 with TRBJ2-3; the D gene is possibly TRBD2 (5 bases). Per germline, CDR1 MDHEN and CDR2 SYDVKM. The CDR3 covers 16 residues. The germline V and J ends were trimmed by 5 bases and 1 base, with 16 bases remaining between them. In DNA, the CDR3 is TGTGCCAGCAGTCTCACCCGGAGGTTCGGCACAGATACGCAGTATTTT. Translating gives CASSLTRRFGTDTQYF.

This chain links TRBV14 with TRBJ2-7, with a tentative D call TRBD2 (5 bases). Germline loops: CDR1 SGHDN, CDR2 FVKESK. V shed 3 bases and J shed 0 bases, with 12 bases lying between them. The CDR3 consists of 15 residues. Here the CDR3 reads CASSHFGISSYEQYF. The CDR3 bases are TGTGCCAGCAGCCACTTCGGGATTAGCTCCTACGAGCAGTACTTC.

The chain links TRBV7-9 to TRBJ2-7; the D gene is possibly TRBD1 (7 bases). This CDR3 is built from 15 residues. V dropped 4 bases and J dropped 2 bases, with 15 bases sitting between them. The V gene's germline CDR1 is SEHNR and CDR2 FQNEAQ (reference sequence). The CDR3 DNA follows: TGTGCCAGCAGCTCGCGGGACAGAGATCCCTACGAGCAGTACTTC. Translation gives CASSSRDRDPYEQYF.

The chain has TRBV10-1 and TRBJ1-1, with D unclear. V was cut by 0 bases and J by 2 bases, with 16 bases left in between. From germline, CDR1 is WNHNN and CDR2 SYGVQD (reference sequence). This CDR3 is 17 amino acids long. CDR3 bases: TGCGCCAGCAGTGAGTCGAACCTAATCGCTCAAAACACTGAAGCTTTCTTT. Its translation is CASSESNLIAQNTEAFF.